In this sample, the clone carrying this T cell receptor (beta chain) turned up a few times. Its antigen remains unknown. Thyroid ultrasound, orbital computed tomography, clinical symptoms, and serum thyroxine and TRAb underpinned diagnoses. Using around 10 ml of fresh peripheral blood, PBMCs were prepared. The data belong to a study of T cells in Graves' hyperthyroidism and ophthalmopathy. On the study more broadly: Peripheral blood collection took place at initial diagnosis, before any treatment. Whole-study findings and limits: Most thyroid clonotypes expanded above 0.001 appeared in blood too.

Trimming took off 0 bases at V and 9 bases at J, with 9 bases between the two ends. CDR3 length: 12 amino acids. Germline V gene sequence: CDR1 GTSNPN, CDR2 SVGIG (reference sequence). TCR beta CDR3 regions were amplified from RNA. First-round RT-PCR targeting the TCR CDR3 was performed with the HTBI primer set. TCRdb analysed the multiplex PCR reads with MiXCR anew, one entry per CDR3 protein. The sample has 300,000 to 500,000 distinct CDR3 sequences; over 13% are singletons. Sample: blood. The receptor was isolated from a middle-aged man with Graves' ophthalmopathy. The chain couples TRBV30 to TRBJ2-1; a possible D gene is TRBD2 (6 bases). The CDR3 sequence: CAWSVGTGEQFF. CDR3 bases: TGTGCCTGGAGTGTCGGGACTGGTGAGCAGTTCTTC.